This is a list of T cell receptor beta chains from one sample in a study of PD-1 blockade in classical Hodgkin lymphoma. This table comes from immunoSEQ multiplex PCR, and its TCRdb copy is limited to in-frame clones, with some not included. The data contain almost 85,000 clones, approximately 88% of them seen just once; the ten biggest clones take up about 20%. Sample: peripheral blood mononuclear cells (PBMCs), taken at baseline. The receptors were sampled from a human donor with classical Hodgkin lymphoma. CDR3s leave out the opening cysteine and the closing phenylalanine or tryptophan. The D gene is left open where the match is weak.

V gene	J gene	D gene	CDR3 protein
TRBV5-1	TRBJ2-2	.	ASSFVGNTGELF
TRBV6-5	TRBJ1-1	.	ASGITGTQNTEAF
TRBV2	TRBJ2-7	TRBD2	ASTGLAGASEQY
TRBV7-2	TRBJ2-1	TRBD1	ASSELDRGEQF
TRBV16	TRBJ1-1	.	ASSAQGRGEAF
TRBV2	TRBJ2-1	.	ASSASGRSYNEQF
TRBV7-9	TRBJ2-5	.	ASSPASLYQETQY
TRBV30	TRBJ2-2	.	AWSVPGANTGELF
TRBV28	TRBJ1-4	.	ASSSSSGGANEKLF
TRBV7-9	TRBJ2-3	TRBD1	ASSVRGPLSADTQY
TRBV2	TRBJ2-1	.	ASSDSRIYNEQF
TRBV7-8	TRBJ1-2	TRBD1	ASSLLLPGTGNGYT
TRBV20-1	TRBJ2-1	.	SAREGLSKF
TRBV19	TRBJ2-6	.	ASSLTGVGANVLT
TRBV4-3	TRBJ2-4	.	ASSQDPGQIIQY
TRBV19	TRBJ2-5	.	ASSISVEETQY
TRBV4-1	TRBJ2-1	TRBD2	ASSPLGRTPYNEQF
TRBV11-2	TRBJ2-2	.	ASNRGGSPGELF
TRBV4-2	TRBJ1-1	.	ASSQRQQNTEAF
TRBV7-2	TRBJ2-5	.	ASSSKPKGSETQY